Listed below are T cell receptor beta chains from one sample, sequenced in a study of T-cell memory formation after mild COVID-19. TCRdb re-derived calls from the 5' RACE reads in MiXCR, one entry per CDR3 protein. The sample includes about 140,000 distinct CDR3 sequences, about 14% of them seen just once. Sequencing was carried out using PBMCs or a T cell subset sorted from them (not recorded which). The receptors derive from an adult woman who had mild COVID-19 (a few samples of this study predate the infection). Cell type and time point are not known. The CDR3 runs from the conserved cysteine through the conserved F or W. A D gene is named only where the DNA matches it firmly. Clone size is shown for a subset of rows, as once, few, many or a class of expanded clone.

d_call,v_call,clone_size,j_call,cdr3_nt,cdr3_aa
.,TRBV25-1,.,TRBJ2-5,TGTGCCAGCAGTGAATTTCCCCAAGAGACCCAGTACTTC,CASSEFPQETQYF
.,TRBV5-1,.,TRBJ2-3,TGCGCCAGCAGCTCCTACTACATACACGTCAGGGCCCCCCCAGATACGCAGTATTTT,CASSSYYIHVRAPPDTQYF
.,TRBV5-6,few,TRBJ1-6,TGTGCCAGCAGCTTGGGGGCCAATTCACCCCTCCACTTT,CASSLGANSPLHF
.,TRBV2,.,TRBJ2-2,TGTGCCAGCAGTGAACGGCGGCGAGGATCCGAGGGGACCGGGGAGCTGTTTTTT,CASSERRRGSEGTGELFF
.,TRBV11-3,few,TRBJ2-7,TGTGCCAGCAGCTTACCCCAGACAGGATCCTACGAGCAGTACTTC,CASSLPQTGSYEQYF
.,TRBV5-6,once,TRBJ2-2,TGTGCCAGCAGCTTGGCGGGGGTCGGGGAGCTGTTTTTT,CASSLAGVGELFF
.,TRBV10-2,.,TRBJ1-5,TGCGCCAGCACGCCAGACCCAAATCCGCCCCAGCATTTT,CASTPDPNPPQHF
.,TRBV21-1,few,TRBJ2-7,TGTGCCAGCAGCCCCGGGGACGGAACCTACGAGCAGTACTTC,CASSPGDGTYEQYF
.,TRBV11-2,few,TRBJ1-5,TGTGCCAGCAGCTTATCAGGAATGAATCAGCCCCAGCATTTT,CASSLSGMNQPQHF
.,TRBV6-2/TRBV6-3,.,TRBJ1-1,TGTGCCAGCAGTTACTCGAAATGGATAGTGAGCACTGAAGCTTTCTTT,CASSYSKWIVSTEAFF
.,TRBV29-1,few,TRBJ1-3,TGCAGCGTTGCTGAGCGGAGCTCTGGAAACACCATATATTTT,CSVAERSSGNTIYF
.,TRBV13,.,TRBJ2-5,TGTGCCAGCATCCGGAGGGGGGGGTACCAAGAGACCCAGTACTTC,CASIRRGGYQETQYF
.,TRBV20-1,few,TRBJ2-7,TGCAGTGCTAGAGATACCCGGACGGCTTCCTACGAGCAGTACTTC,CSARDTRTASYEQYF
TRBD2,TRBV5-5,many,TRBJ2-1,TGTGCCAGCAGACTAGCGGGCTACAATGAGCAGTTCTTC,CASRLAGYNEQFF
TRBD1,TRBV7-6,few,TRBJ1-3,TGTGCCAGCAGCTTAGCGCTGGGGACAGGCCGTGGAAACACCATATATTTT,CASSLALGTGRGNTIYF
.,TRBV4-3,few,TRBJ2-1,TGCGCCAGCAGCCAAGAAACCGGATGGGGCTCCTACAATGAGCAGTTCTTC,CASSQETGWGSYNEQFF
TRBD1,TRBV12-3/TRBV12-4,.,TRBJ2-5,TGTGCCAGCAGTTTATCGGGACAGGGGGTTCAAGAGACCCAGTACTTC,CASSLSGQGVQETQYF
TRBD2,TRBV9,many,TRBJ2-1,TGTGCCAGCTCCCTCCCCCGGGGCGGGGGGCCAACCAATGAGCAGTTCTTC,CASSLPRGGGPTNEQFF
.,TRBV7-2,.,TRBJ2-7,TGTGCCAGCAGCTCGCTAGCGACCGTCTACGAGCAGTACTTC,CASSSLATVYEQYF
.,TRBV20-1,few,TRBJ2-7,TGCAGTGCTAGAGATGTGGGGTCGGGTACCTACGAGCAGTACTTC,CSARDVGSGTYEQYF
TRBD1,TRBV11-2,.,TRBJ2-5,TGTGCCAGCAGCCCCGGGACAGGACAGCCCCAGTACTTC,CASSPGTGQPQYF
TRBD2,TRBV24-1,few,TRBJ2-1,TGTGCCACCAGTGATTTATCAGTGCGAGTAGCGGGAGGGCCGGAGGAGCAGTTCTTC,CATSDLSVRVAGGPEEQFF
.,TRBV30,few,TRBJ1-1,TGTGCCTGGAGTGTAGTGGGGACTTCCGAAGCTTTCTTT,CAWSVVGTSEAFF
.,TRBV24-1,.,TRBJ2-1,TGTGCCACCAGTGATTTAGGGGACAATGAGCAGTTCTTC,CATSDLGDNEQFF
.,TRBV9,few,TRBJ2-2,TGTGCCAGCAGCGTAGGTGGGTCCACCGGGGAGCTGTTTTTT,CASSVGGSTGELFF
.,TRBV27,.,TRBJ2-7,TGTGCCAGCAGTTTATCCAGCGGAGGATCCTACGAGCAGTACTTC,CASSLSSGGSYEQYF
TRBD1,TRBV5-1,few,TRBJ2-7,TGCGCCAGCAGCCCGGGGGCCGGGACAGGAGAATTTGAGCAGTACTTC,CASSPGAGTGEFEQYF
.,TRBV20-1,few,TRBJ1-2,TGCAGTGCTAGTGAACAGTCACTCGCGGGGGGCTATGGCTACACCTTC,CSASEQSLAGGYGYTF
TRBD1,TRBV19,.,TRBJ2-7,TGTGCCAGTAGTGTACAGAGGGACAGGGTCGATGAGCAGTACTTC,CASSVQRDRVDEQYF
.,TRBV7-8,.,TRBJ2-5,TGTGCCAGCAGCCCCATCAACGAAGAGACCCAGTACTTC,CASSPINEETQYF
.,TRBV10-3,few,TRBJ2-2,TGTGCCATCAGTGATTTGTCGCGCCAGAACACCGGGGAGCTGTTTTTT,CAISDLSRQNTGELFF
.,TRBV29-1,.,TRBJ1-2,TGCAGCGTCGCTGAGCCGGAGCCCTATGGCTACACCTTC,CSVAEPEPYGYTF
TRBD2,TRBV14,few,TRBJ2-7,TGTGCCAGCAGCCAATCCCCTAGCGGGAGGGTAGGGGAGCAGTACTTC,CASSQSPSGRVGEQYF
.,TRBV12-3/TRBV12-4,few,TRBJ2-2,TGTGCCAGCAGTCCAGGGGTTGCCGGGGAGCTGTTTTTT,CASSPGVAGELFF
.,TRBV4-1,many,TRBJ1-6,TGCGCCAGCAGCCATGAGGCACAGGAGGGTTCACCCCTCCACTTT,CASSHEAQEGSPLHF
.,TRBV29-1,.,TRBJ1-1,TGCAGCGTAAACCAGGGCGAGGGGAACACTGAAGCTTTCTTT,CSVNQGEGNTEAFF
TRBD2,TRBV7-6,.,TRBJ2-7,TGTGCCAGCAGCTTAGAGGAGGGAAGCGGGGGGGCCATCTACGAGCAGTACTTC,CASSLEEGSGGAIYEQYF
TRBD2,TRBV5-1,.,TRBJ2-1,TGCGCCAGCAGCCCCGTGGCGGGGGGGGCTTACAATGAGCAGTTCTTC,CASSPVAGGAYNEQFF
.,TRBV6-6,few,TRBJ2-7,TGTGCCAGCAGTCATCCCCCGGGGGTTAGCTCCTACGAGCAGTACTTC,CASSHPPGVSSYEQYF
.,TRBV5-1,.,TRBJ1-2,TGCGCCAGCAGCCCGGGGGAGGGGGACTATGGCTACACCTTC,CASSPGEGDYGYTF
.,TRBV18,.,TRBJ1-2,TGTGCCAGCTCACCACCTTACGGGGGCTATGGCTACACCTTC,CASSPPYGGYGYTF
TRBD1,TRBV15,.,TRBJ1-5,TGTGCCACCAGCAGTCAGAGGGGGCTCGGGAATCAGCCCCAGCATTTT,CATSSQRGLGNQPQHF
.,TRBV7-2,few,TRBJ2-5,TGTGCCAGCAGCCCCAGGCTCCAGCAAGAGACCCAGTACTTC,CASSPRLQQETQYF
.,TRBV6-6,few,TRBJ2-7,TGTGCCAGCACCGAGGGACGAGATCCTACCTCGCGGCAGTACTTC,CASTEGRDPTSRQYF
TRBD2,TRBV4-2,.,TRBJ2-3,TGTGCCAGCAGCCCACAGGGACCGGGACTAGCGGGACCGGATACGCAGTATTTT,CASSPQGPGLAGPDTQYF
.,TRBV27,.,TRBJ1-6,TGTGCCAGCAGTTTAAGCGGGCAGGGAAAATCACCCCTCCACTTT,CASSLSGQGKSPLHF
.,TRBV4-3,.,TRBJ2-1,TGCGCCAGCAGCCAAGGGTCCAGGGCATCCTACAATGAGCAGTTCTTC,CASSQGSRASYNEQFF
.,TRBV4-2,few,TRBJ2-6,TGTGCCAGCAGCCAAGAAGTCTTCTCTGGGGCCAACGTCCTGACTTTC,CASSQEVFSGANVLTF
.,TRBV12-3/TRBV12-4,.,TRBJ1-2,TGTGCCAGCAGTTTCACGGGGAACTATGGCTACACCTTC,CASSFTGNYGYTF
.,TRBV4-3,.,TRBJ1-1,TGCGCCAGCAGCCAAGCGTTCAGGGCTCGGGAAGCTTTCTTT,CASSQAFRAREAFF
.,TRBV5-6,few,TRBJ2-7,TGTGCCAGCAGCCCGGATGATCAGGGTGGCTACGAGCAGTACTTC,CASSPDDQGGYEQYF
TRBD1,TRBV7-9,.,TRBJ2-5,TGTGCCAGCAGGGCCGGGGACAGAGAGACCCAGTACTTC,CASRAGDRETQYF
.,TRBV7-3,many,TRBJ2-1,TGTGCCAGCAGCTTAGAAGGGGCAACCTACAATGAGCAGTTCTTC,CASSLEGATYNEQFF
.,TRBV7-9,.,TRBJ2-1,TGTGCCAGCAGCCGAGGGGTGGCCTCCTACAATGAGCAGTTCTTC,CASSRGVASYNEQFF
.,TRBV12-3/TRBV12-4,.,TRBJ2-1,TGTGCCAGCACCGCCCTTGGGGAGGATAATGAGCAGTTCTTC,CASTALGEDNEQFF
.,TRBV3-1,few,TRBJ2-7,TGTGCCAGCAGCCAAGGGGTAGGGGCGCCCTACGAGCAGTACTTC,CASSQGVGAPYEQYF
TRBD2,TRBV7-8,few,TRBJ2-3,TGTGCCAGCAGCAAGACTAGCGCACAATACACAGATACGCAGTATTTT,CASSKTSAQYTDTQYF
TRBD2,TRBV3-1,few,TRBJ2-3,TGTGCCAGCAGCCCCCCGGGGCTAGCGGGACCCCCAGATACGCAGTATTTT,CASSPPGLAGPPDTQYF